Below, 5 T cell receptor beta chains from the same sample are listed, as sequenced in a study of blood T cell repertoires in COVID-19 (dated by TCRdb to the early 2020s). The library was produced with the immunoSEQ multiplex PCR assay. The immuneACCESS repertoire file appears here via TCRdb, limited to in-frame rearrangements. These files lack a portion of the clones; in checked studies, under half of the deficit traces to unresolved V genes, and the cause of the others is not known. A total of fewer than 350,000 clones appear in this sample, under 90% of them only once. The top ten hold 1.7% of the sample. The specimen sequenced was PBMCs or T cells enriched from blood (not recorded which). The receptor source for this set is a woman aged 40 to 50 who had recovered from COVID-19.

The chain carries TRBV29-1 and TRBJ2-2; D possibly corresponds to TRBD1 (6 bases). The CDR3 runs to 13 residues. From germline, CDR1 is SQVTM and CDR2 ANQGSEA. Trimming left V 6 bases short and J 7 bases short, with 15 bases between. In nucleotides, the CDR3 is TGCAGCGTACACAGGGTTGGGGGCGGGGAGCTGTTTTTT. Translating gives CSVHRVGGGELFF.

The V gene is TRBV6-5, the J gene TRBJ1-2, with a possible D match to TRBD1 (6 bases). Germline loops: CDR1 MNHEY, CDR2 SVGAGI. The CDR3 runs to 16 residues. V was cut by 1 base and J by 2 bases, with 14 bases left in between. The chain's CDR3 is CASSYFAQGMNYGYTF. CDR3 sequence (DNA): TGTGCCAGCAGTTACTTCGCACAGGGAATGAACTATGGCTACACCTTC.

The rearrangement links TRBV7-2 to TRBJ2-7; 12 bases line up with TRBD1. Germline loops: CDR1 SGHTA, CDR2 FQGNSA. This CDR3 comprises 15 residues. Germline trimming cut 6 bases from V and 6 bases from J; bases unmatched to any gene: 9. This CDR3 reads CASRGGTGGNTEQYF. The CDR3 bases are TGTGCCAGCAGGGGCGGGACAGGGGGCAACACCGAGCAGTACTTC. The variable domain in full, completed from reference TRBV7-2 and TRBJ2-7, reads GAGVSQSPSNKVTEKGKDVELRCDPISGHTALYWYRQSLGQGLEFLIYFQGNSAPDKSGLPSDRFSAERTGGSVSTLTIQRTQQEDSAVYLCASRGGTGGNTEQYFGPGTRLTVT.

The chain uses TRBV6-5 and TRBJ1-2; D may be TRBD1 (6 bases). CDR1 and CDR2 from the germline V gene are MNHEY and SVGAGI. The CDR3 loop spans 15 amino acids. The V gene lost 2 bases and the J gene lost 1 base, with 11 bases spanning the gap. The CDR3 bases are TGTGCCAGCAGTTACCGTTGGGGACATAACTATGGCTACACCTTC. Translation gives CASSYRWGHNYGYTF.

The chain carries TRBV7-2 and TRBJ2-5; D may be TRBD1 (6 bases). V lost 5 bases to trimming and J lost 0 bases, with 16 bases between them. The germline CDR1 and CDR2 sequences are SGHTA and FQGNSA. The CDR3 is 16 residues long. This CDR3 is CASSLQGTTYQETQYF. The CDR3 DNA reads TGTGCCAGCAGCCTCCAAGGGACAACTTACCAAGAGACCCAGTACTTC.